This T cell receptor beta chain was retrieved from a study of siplizumab effects on memory and regulatory T cells. The table came from immunoSEQ multiplex PCR; TCRdb's copy has only in-frame clones and leaves some out. The sample yields 80,000 to 130,000 clones, 75% to 95% seen once. Trimming took 2 bases from V and 8 from J, leaving 18 bases between them. The CDR3 loop spans 15 amino acids. CDR1 MNHEY and CDR2 SMNVEV come from the germline V gene (reference sequence). The sequence derives from a human donor in good health. Some clones in this sample may be carry-over from other donors' samples. Specimen: CD4+ T cells sorted from blood. This chain connects TRBV27 to TRBJ1-1; D unresolved. The CDR3 loop reads CASSLKVAFKREAFF. The CDR3 DNA reads as TGTGCCAGCAGTTTAAAAGTGGCATTCAAGCGGGAAGCTTTCTTT.